This T cell receptor beta chain emerged from a study of T cells in Graves' hyperthyroidism and ophthalmopathy. This clonotype was seen at least ten times. Germline V gene sequence: CDR1 SGHAT, CDR2 FQNNGV. The CDR3 spans 13 residues. V was cut by 4 bases and J by 7 bases, with 13 bases left in between. From RNA transcripts, TCR beta CDR3 regions were amplified. During a first-round RT-PCR of the TCR CDR3, the HTBI primer set was used. In TCRdb, the multiplex PCR reads were re-called with MiXCR into one record per CDR3 protein. Among around 110,000 distinct CDR3 sequences, about 17% were seen once, and the ten largest hold 42%. Clinical symptoms, serum thyroxine, TRAb, thyroid ultrasound and orbital computed tomography established diagnosis.

The specimen was blood. The receptor's source is a woman aged 45-60 years with Graves' hyperthyroidism. This chain connects TRBV11-2 to TRBJ1-1; a weak D match, TRBD1 (5 bases). The DNA for the CDR3 is TGTGCCAGCAGCTACCAAGGGGTGGTTGAAGCTTTCTTT. This codes for CASSYQGVVEAFF.